Included here is one T cell receptor beta chain sequence, with context. Its antigen is unknown. The assay was run at deep level. This table comes from immunoSEQ multiplex PCR, and its TCRdb copy is limited to in-frame clones, with some not included. The sample contains around 640,000 clones, around 96% of which appear only once. The germline V gene encodes CDR1 SGHNT and CDR2 YENEEA. The CDR3 contains 11 residues. Trimming removed 6 bases from V and 6 bases from J, with 5 bases in between. Terminally differentiated effector memory CD45RA+ cells were excluded from the naive CD8 cells, which were CD45RO-negative and positively selected for CCR7. These data come from a study of shared clonotypes between healthy human individuals. Findings and caveats of the study: A handful of donors had around 5.5% of their naive CD4 clonotypes in common.

The chain employs TRBV11-3 and TRBJ2-2; D unresolved. This sequence was found in a woman in her thirties in good health. The sequenced sample was naive CD8+ T cells sorted from blood. In DNA, the CDR3 is TGTGCCAGCAGGGGATCCGGGGAGCTGTTTTTT. The encoded protein is CASRGSGELFF.